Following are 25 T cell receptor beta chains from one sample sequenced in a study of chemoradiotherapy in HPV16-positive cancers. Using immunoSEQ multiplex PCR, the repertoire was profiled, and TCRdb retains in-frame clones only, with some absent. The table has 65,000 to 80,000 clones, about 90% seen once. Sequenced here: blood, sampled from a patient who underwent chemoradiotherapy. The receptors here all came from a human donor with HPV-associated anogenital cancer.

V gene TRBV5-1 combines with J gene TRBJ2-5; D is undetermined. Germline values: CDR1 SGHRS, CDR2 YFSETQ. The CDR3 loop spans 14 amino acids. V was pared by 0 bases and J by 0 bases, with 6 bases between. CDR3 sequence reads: CASSLDSNQETQYF. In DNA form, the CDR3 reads TGCGCCAGCAGCTTGGATTCGAACCAAGAGACCCAGTACTTC. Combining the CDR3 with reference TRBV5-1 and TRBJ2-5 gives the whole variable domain KAGVTQTPRYLIKTRGQQVTLSCSPISGHRSVSWYQQTPGQGLQFLFEYFSETQRNKGNFPGRFSGRQFSNSRSEMNVSTLELGDSALYLCASSLDSNQETQYFGPGTRLLVL.

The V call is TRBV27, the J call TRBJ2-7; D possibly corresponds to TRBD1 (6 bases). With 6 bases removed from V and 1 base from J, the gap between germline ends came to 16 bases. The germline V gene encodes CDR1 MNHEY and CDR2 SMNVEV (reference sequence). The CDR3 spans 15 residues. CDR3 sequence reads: CASRITGLNSYEQYF. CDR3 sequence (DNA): TGTGCCAGCAGGATAACAGGGCTGAATTCCTACGAGCAGTACTTC.

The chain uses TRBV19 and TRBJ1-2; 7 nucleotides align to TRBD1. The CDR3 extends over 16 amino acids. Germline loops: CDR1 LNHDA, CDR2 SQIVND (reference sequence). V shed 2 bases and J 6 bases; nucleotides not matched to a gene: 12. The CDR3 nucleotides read TGTGCCAGTAGTATACAACGGCCAGGGGGTTCGAATGGCTACACCTTC. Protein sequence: CASSIQRPGGSNGYTF.

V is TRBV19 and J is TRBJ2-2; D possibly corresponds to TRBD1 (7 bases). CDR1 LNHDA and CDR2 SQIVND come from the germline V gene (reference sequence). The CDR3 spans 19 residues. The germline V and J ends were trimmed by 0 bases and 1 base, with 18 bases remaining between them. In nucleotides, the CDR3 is TGTGCCAGTAGTATAGATCACGGAGGGGGCGCCAGGAACACCGGGGAGCTGTTTTTT. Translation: CASSIDHGGGARNTGELFF.

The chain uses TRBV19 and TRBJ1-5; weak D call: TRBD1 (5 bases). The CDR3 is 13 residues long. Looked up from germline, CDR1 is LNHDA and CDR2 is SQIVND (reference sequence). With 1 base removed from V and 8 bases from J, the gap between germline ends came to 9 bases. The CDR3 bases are TGTGCCAGTAGTATAGTCAGGGACGAGCCCCAGCATTTT. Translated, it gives CASSIVRDEPQHF.

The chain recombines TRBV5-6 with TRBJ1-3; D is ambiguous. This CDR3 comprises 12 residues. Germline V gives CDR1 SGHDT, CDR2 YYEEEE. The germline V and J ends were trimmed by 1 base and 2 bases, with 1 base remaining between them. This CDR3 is CASSLPGNTIYF. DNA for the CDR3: TGTGCCAGCAGCTTGCCTGGAAACACCATATATTTT.

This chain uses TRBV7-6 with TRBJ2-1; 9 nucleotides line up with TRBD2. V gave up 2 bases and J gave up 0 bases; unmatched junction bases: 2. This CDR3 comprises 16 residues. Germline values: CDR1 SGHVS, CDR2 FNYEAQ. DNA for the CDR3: TGTGCCAGCAGCTTACTTAGCGGGGGCTCCTACAATGAGCAGTTCTTC. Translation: CASSLLSGGSYNEQFF.

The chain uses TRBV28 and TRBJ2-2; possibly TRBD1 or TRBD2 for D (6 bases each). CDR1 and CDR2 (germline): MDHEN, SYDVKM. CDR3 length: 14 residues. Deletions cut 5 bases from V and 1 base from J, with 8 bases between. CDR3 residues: CASSGGLNTGELFF. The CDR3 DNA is TGTGCCAGCAGTGGGGGGCTGAACACCGGGGAGCTGTTTTTT.

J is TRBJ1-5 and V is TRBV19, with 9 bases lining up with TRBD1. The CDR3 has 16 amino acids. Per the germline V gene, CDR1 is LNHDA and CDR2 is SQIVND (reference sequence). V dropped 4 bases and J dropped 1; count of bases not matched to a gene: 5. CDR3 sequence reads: CASSTTGGGSNQPQHF. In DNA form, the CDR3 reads TGTGCCAGTAGTACTACAGGGGGCGGGAGCAATCAGCCCCAGCATTTT.

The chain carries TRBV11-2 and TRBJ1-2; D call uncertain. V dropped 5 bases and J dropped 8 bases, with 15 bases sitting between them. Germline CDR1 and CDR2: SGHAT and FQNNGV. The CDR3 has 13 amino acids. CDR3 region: CASSPRRSGGYTF. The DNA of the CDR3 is TGTGCCAGCAGCCCGAGACGATCGGGGGGCTACACCTTC.

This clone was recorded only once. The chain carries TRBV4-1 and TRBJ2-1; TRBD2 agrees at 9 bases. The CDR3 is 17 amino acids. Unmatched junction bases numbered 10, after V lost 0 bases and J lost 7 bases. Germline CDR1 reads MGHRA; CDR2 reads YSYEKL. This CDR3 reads CASSQEWAGGQPNEQFF. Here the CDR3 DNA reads TGCGCCAGCAGCCAAGAGTGGGCGGGAGGGCAACCGAATGAGCAGTTCTTC.

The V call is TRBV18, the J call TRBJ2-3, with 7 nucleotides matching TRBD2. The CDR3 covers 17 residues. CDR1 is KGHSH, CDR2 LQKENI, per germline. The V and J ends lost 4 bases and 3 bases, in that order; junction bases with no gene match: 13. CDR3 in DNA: TGTGCCAGCTCACTCTACCCCGGGACTACATTAACAGATACGCAGTATTTT. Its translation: CASSLYPGTTLTDTQYF.

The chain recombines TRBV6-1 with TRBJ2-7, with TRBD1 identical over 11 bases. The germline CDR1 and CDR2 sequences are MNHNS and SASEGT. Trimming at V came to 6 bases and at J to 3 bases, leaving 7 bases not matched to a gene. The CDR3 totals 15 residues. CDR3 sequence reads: CASRVTGTGGYEQYF. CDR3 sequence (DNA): TGTGCCAGCAGAGTTACCGGGACAGGGGGCTACGAGCAGTACTTC.

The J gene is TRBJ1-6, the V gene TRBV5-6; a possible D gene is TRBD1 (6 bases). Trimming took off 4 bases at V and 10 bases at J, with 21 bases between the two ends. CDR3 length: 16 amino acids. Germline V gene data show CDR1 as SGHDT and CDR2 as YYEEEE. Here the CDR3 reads CASSLRTGGEGSPLHF. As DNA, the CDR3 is TGTGCCAGCAGCCTCCGCACGGGGGGCGAAGGATCACCCCTCCACTTT.

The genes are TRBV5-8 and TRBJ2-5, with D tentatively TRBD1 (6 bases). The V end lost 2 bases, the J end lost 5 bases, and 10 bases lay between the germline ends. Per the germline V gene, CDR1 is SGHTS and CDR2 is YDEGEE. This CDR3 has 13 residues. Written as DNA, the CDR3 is TGTGCCAGCAGCTTTTTGGGGGCGGAGACCCAGTACTTC. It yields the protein CASSFLGAETQYF.

The DNA for the CDR3 is TGTGCCAGCAGCTTAGAGGACAGGGATCAGCAGTTCTTC. Its protein is CASSLEDRDQQFF. V is TRBV11-3 and J is TRBJ2-1, with 8 bases lining up with TRBD1. Germline values: CDR1 SGHNT, CDR2 YENEEA. Germline trimming cut 0 bases from V and 11 bases from J; bases unmatched to any gene: 3. CDR3 length equals 13 residues.

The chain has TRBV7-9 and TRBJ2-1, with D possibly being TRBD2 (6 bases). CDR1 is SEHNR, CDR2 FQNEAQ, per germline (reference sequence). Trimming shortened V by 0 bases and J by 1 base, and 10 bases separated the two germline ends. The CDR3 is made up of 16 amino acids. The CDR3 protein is CASSLASGLSYNEQFF. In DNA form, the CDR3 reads TGTGCCAGCAGCTTAGCTAGCGGACTTTCCTACAATGAGCAGTTCTTC. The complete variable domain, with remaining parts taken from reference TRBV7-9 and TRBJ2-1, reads DTGVSQNPRHKITKRGQNVTFRCDPISEHNRLYWYRQTLGQGPEFLTYFQNEAQLEKSRLLSDRFSAERPKGSFSTLEIQRTEQGDSAMYLCASSLASGLSYNEQFFGPGTRLTVL.

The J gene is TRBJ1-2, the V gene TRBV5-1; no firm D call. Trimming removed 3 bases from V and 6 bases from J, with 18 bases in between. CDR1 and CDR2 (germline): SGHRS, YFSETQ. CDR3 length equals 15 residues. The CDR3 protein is CASSSSQEDFDGYTF. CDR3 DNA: TGCGCCAGCAGCTCGTCCCAGGAGGATTTCGATGGCTACACCTTC.

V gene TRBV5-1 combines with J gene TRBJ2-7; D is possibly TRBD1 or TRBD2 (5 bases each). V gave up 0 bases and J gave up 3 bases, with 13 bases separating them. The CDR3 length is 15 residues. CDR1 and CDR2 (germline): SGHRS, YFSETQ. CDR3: CASSLVEGPYYEQYF. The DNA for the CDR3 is TGCGCCAGCAGCTTGGTCGAGGGACCGTACTACGAGCAGTACTTC.

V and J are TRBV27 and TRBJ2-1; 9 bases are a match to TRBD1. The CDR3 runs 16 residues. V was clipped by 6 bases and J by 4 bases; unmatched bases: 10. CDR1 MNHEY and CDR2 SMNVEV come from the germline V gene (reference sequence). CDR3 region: CASSPPTGTGYNEQFF. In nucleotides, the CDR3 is TGTGCCAGCAGCCCCCCCACCGGGACAGGGTACAATGAGCAGTTCTTC.

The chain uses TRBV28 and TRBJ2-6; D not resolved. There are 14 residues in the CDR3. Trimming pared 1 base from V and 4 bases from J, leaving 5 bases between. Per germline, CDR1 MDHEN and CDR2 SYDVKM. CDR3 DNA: TGTGCCAGCAGTTTATTAGCCGGGGCCAACGTCCTGACTTTC. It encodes CASSLLAGANVLTF.

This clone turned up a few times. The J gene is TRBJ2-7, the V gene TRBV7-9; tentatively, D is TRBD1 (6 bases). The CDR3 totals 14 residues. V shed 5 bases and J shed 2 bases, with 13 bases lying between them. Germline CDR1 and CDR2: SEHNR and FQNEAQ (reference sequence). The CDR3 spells CASSIQGSPYEQYF. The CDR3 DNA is TGTGCCAGCAGCATACAGGGTTCCCCCTACGAGCAGTACTTC.

The CDR3 sequence: CASSAGTGGVRLFF. In DNA, the CDR3 is TGTGCCAGCAGCGCCGGGACAGGGGGCGTTAGACTGTTTTTT. The chain employs TRBV9 and TRBJ1-4, with 12 bases matching TRBD1. Germline V gene sequence: CDR1 SGDLS, CDR2 YYNGEE. The junction had 7 bases not matched to a gene; V was cut back by 3 bases and J by 13 bases. CDR3 length: 14 amino acids.

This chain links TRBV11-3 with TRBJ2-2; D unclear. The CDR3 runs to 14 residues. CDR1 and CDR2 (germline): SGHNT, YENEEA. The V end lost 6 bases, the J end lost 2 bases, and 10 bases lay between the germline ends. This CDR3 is CASSSTLNTGELFF. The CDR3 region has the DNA TGTGCCAGCAGTTCTACCCTAAACACCGGGGAGCTGTTTTTT.

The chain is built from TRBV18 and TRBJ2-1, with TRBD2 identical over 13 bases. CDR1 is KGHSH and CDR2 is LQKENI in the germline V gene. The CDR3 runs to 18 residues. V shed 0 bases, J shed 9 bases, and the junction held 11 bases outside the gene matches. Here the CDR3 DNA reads TGTGCCAGCTCACCACCCTACCGGACTAGCGGGAGCAGGAGTGAGCAGTTCTTC. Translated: CASSPPYRTSGSRSEQFF.